These 25 T cell receptor beta chains came from one sample sequenced in a study of beta chain features in type 1 diabetes. Expressed TCRB transcripts were sequenced because the isolated RNA had all been reverse transcribed beforehand. The table came from immunoSEQ multiplex PCR; TCRdb's copy has only in-frame clones and leaves some out. The profile shows around 300,000 clones, 8% of them singletons. Sequenced sample: central memory CD4+ T cells from blood. Every receptor here comes from a woman in her late teens or twenties in good health.

This chain connects TRBV6-1 to TRBJ2-5; no firm D call. CDR3 size: 15 residues. V lost 7 bases and J 2 bases, leaving 17 bases between the germline ends. Germline assignment: CDR1 MNHNS and CDR2 SASEGT. DNA of the CDR3: TGTGCCAGCAAGCCGTCCCAGGCACCACAAGAGACCCAGTACTTC. It is translated as CASKPSQAPQETQYF.

This chain connects TRBV10-3 to TRBJ2-7; TRBD2 matches at 8 bases. Germline lookup yields CDR1 ENHRY and CDR2 SYGVKD. The trim removed 6 bases at V and 3 bases at J, leaving 7 bases unmatched. The CDR3 has 14 amino acids. CDR3: CAIRRAGDFYEQYF. The CDR3 nucleotides are TGTGCCATCAGGAGAGCGGGAGACTTCTACGAGCAGTACTTC.

The V and J genes are TRBV29-1 and TRBJ2-3, with a tentative D call TRBD2 (6 bases). This CDR3 is built from 15 residues. Trimming shortened V by 4 bases and J by 4 bases, and 18 bases separated the two germline ends. CDR1 is SQVTM, CDR2 ANQGSEA, per germline. CDR3 sequence: CSVVGAGQGPDTQYF. DNA for the CDR3: TGCAGCGTTGTTGGGGCGGGGCAGGGCCCAGATACGCAGTATTTT.

This clone appeared many times. This rearrangement joins TRBV6-6 to TRBJ2-1, with no clear D. V lost 0 bases, J lost 6 bases, and 6 bases lay in between. This CDR3 contains 13 residues. The germline gives CDR1 MNHNY, CDR2 SVGAGI (reference sequence). The CDR3 DNA sequence: TGTGCCAGCAGTTACTCTATGCCCAATGAGCAGTTCTTC. This sequence encodes CASSYSMPNEQFF.

The V and J genes are TRBV29-1 and TRBJ2-7; 11 bases match TRBD2. Looked up from germline, CDR1 is SQVTM and CDR2 is ANQGSEA. V gave up 7 bases and J gave up 1 base; unmatched junction bases: 3. This CDR3 spans 13 amino acids. In DNA, the CDR3 is TGCAGCGCCCGACTAGCGGGGTCCTACGAGCAGTACTTC. This translates into CSARLAGSYEQYF.

The J gene is TRBJ2-7, the V gene TRBV19, with 9 bases aligning to TRBD1. This CDR3 spans 15 amino acids. Germline lookup yields CDR1 LNHDA and CDR2 SQIVND (reference sequence). V gave up 7 bases and J gave up 2 bases; unmatched junction bases: 9. The CDR3 DNA follows: TGTGCCAGTACCCCAACAGGGGGCACCCCCTACGAGCAGTACTTC. It translates to CASTPTGGTPYEQYF.

Only a few counts were recorded for this clone. The CDR3 sequence: CASSLDPGQGAVVEQYV. The CDR3 DNA reads TGCGCCAGCAGCTTGGACCCGGGACAGGGGGCTGTCGTCGAGCAGTACGTC. The chain carries TRBV5-1 and TRBJ2-7; 12 bases align to TRBD1. CDR3 length: 17 residues. Trimming cost V 0 bases and J 6 bases; bases outside gene matches: 10. Germline V gene data show CDR1 as SGHRS and CDR2 as YFSETQ.

This clone was counted between two and nine times. The chain combines TRBV25-1 with TRBJ2-3; D uncertain. Trimming removed 0 bases at V and 1 base at J, with 8 bases between. Germline CDR1 reads MGHDK; CDR2 reads SYGVNS. This CDR3 contains 15 residues. The CDR3 region has the DNA TGTGCCAGCAGTGAATATGAAACAGGCACAGATACGCAGTATTTT. As protein: CASSEYETGTDTQYF.

This clone was seen many times. The CDR3 loop is CASSKEGTGGSYEQYV. The DNA for the CDR3 is TGTGCCAGCAGCAAAGAGGGCACGGGAGGCTCCTACGAGCAGTACGTC. The V and J genes are TRBV21-1 and TRBJ2-7; the table names TRBD2, a call not compared with the DNA. TRBV21-1 has pseudogene status. The CDR3 length is 16 residues.

This clone appeared a few times. The V and J genes are TRBV6-9 and TRBJ1-5; no reliable D call. This CDR3 contains 18 residues. Germline V CDR1 and CDR2: MNHGY, SVAAGI. The V end was cut by 2 bases, the J end by 0 bases, with 17 bases between. The CDR3: CASSYRGVSSGSNQPQHF. The DNA for the CDR3 is TGTGCCAGCAGTTATCGTGGGGTGAGTTCGGGTAGCAATCAGCCCCAGCATTTT.

CDR3: CASSLSGIEKLFF. The CDR3 DNA sequence: TGTGCCAGCAGCTTATCCGGTATCGAAAAACTGTTTTTT. This rearrangement joins TRBV7-9 to TRBJ1-4; no reliable D call. The CDR3 runs to 13 residues. CDR1 and CDR2 (germline): SEHNR, FQNEAQ (reference sequence). The V end was cut by 2 bases, the J end by 8 bases, with 9 bases between. The full variable domain, with the rest looked up from reference TRBV7-9 and TRBJ1-4, is DTGVSQNPRHKITKRGQNVTFRCDPISEHNRLYWYRQTLGQGPEFLTYFQNEAQLEKSRLLSDRFSAERPKGSFSTLEIQRTEQGDSAMYLCASSLSGIEKLFFGSGTQLSVL.

The sample holds a few counts of this clone. This chain connects TRBV28 to TRBJ1-2; D gene unclear. Trimming cost V 6 bases and J 7 bases, with 18 bases left between them. Germline CDR1 MDHEN, CDR2 SYDVKM. The CDR3 totals 14 residues. The CDR3 is CASRPDGVPRGYTF. The DNA of the CDR3 is TGTGCCAGCAGGCCGGACGGGGTTCCCCGTGGCTACACCTTC.

The chain joins TRBV19 to TRBJ1-1; 8 bases map to TRBD1. There are 15 residues in the CDR3. The V gene's germline CDR1 is LNHDA and CDR2 SQIVND (reference sequence). V was clipped by 5 bases and J by 5 bases; unmatched bases: 10. CDR3 DNA sequence: TGTGCCAGTAGTTCCTTGGACAGGGCGGGGACTGAAGCTTTCTTT. Translated, it gives CASSSLDRAGTEAFF.

V usage is TRBV7-2 and J usage is TRBJ1-1; D gene ambiguous. Trimming took off 3 bases at V and 4 bases at J, with 15 bases between the two ends. Germline V CDR1 and CDR2: SGHTA, FQGNSA. The CDR3 sequence is 15 residues long. The CDR3 DNA is TGTGCCAGCAGCTTTGAACCCCGGTGGGGCACTGAAGCTTTCTTT. Its protein is CASSFEPRWGTEAFF.

In this sample, this clone turned up a few times. The chain couples TRBV28 to TRBJ2-4, with 7 bases fitting TRBD2. Germline assignment: CDR1 MDHEN and CDR2 SYDVKM. Trimming removed 4 bases from V and 9 bases from J; junction bases left unmatched: 18. CDR3 size: 17 residues. The CDR3 coding sequence is TGTGCCAGCAGTTCTCGCGGGAGAGGATCTCGGGTGGGCATTCAGTACTTC. Its protein is CASSSRGRGSRVGIQYF.

This clone occurred a few times. This chain links TRBV29-1 with TRBJ2-3; no clear D gene. Germline V gene sequence: CDR1 SQVTM, CDR2 ANQGSEA. CDR3 length: 13 residues. Trimming left V 4 bases short and J 5 bases short, with 13 bases between. Here the CDR3 reads CSVVSAAQDTQYF. The CDR3 nucleotides are TGCAGCGTTGTCTCGGCAGCACAAGATACGCAGTATTTT.

The rearrangement joins TRBV4-2 to TRBJ2-5, with D perhaps matching TRBD1 or TRBD2 (6 bases each). The CDR3 spans 16 residues. In germline, CDR1 is LGHNA, CDR2 YNFKEQ. V shed 0 bases and J shed 5 bases, with 16 bases lying between them. The DNA of the CDR3 is TGTGCCAGCAGCCAAGAGGGGACGACAGGAGGGGAGACCCAGTACTTC. The encoded protein is CASSQEGTTGGETQYF.

There are a few counts of this clone. The chain links TRBV4-1 to TRBJ2-1; D unresolved. V gave up 0 bases and J gave up 12 bases, with 15 bases separating them. Looked up from germline, CDR1 is MGHRA and CDR2 is YSYEKL. This CDR3 is built from 14 residues. The CDR3 bases are TGCGCCAGCAGCCAAGATCCGAGCAGGCGAGGGCAGTTCTTC. This sequence encodes CASSQDPSRRGQFF.

About this clone itself: This same CDR3 is encoded by further DNA sequences in the sample. The rearrangement links TRBV7-2 to TRBJ2-3; 9 nucleotides agree with TRBD1. CDR1 is SGHTA and CDR2 is FQGNSA in the germline V gene. J gave up 4 bases and V 5 bases, and 4 bases lay outside the gene matches. The CDR3 spans 14 residues. DNA of the CDR3: TGTGCCAGCAGCCAGGACAGGGGTGCAGATACGCAGTATTTT. As protein: CASSQDRGADTQYF.

This clone came up a few times. J is TRBJ1-5 and V is TRBV19; TRBD1 aligns across 10 bases. After removal of 6 bases from V and 4 bases from J, the junction contained 6 bases not matched to a gene. The germline V gene has CDR1 LNHDA and CDR2 SQIVND (reference sequence). The CDR3 consists of 15 residues. The CDR3 sequence is CASSRGGQGNQPQHF. For the CDR3, the DNA is TGTGCCAGTAGCAGGGGGGGACAGGGGAATCAGCCCCAGCATTTT.

The rearrangement links TRBV29-1 to TRBJ2-7, with D perhaps TRBD2 (5 bases). This CDR3 is 14 amino acids long. V was pared by 6 bases and J by 0 bases, with 15 bases between. Germline V CDR1 and CDR2: SQVTM, ANQGSEA. Here the CDR3 DNA reads TGCAGCGTGACGTGGGGAGCCTACTCCTACGAGCAGTACTTC. Translated, it gives CSVTWGAYSYEQYF.

Of note for this clone: The sample holds other DNA sequences that translate to the same CDR3. The V call is TRBV27, the J call TRBJ1-2; D is possibly TRBD1 (5 bases). The germline V gene encodes CDR1 MNHEY and CDR2 SMNVEV (reference sequence). Trimming cost V 3 bases and J 2 bases, with 7 bases left between them. The CDR3 is made up of 13 amino acids. CDR3 sequence reads: CASSLGRNYGYTF. In DNA form, the CDR3 reads TGTGCCAGCAGTTTGGGACGGAACTATGGCTACACCTTC.

The chain combines TRBV11-2 with TRBJ2-5, with D perhaps TRBD2 (5 bases). Looked up from germline, CDR1 is SGHAT and CDR2 is FQNNGV. Trimming removed 1 base at V and 5 bases at J, with 11 bases between. The CDR3 has 14 residues. The CDR3: CASSLGGSRETQYF. The CDR3 nucleotides are TGTGCCAGCAGCTTAGGCGGGTCTAGGGAGACCCAGTACTTC.

This clone was counted a few times. The V gene is TRBV5-4, the J gene TRBJ1-2, with TRBD1 matching over 9 bases. Germline CDR1 is SGHNT and CDR2 is YYREEE (reference sequence). The CDR3 consists of 16 residues. Unmatched junction bases numbered 13, after V lost 3 bases and J lost 7 bases. This chain's CDR3 is CASSSGRDRVFGGYTF. Here the CDR3 DNA reads TGTGCCAGCAGCTCGGGCCGGGACAGGGTTTTTGGTGGCTACACCTTC. The full variable domain, in which reference TRBV5-4 and TRBJ1-2 provide the parts outside the CDR3, is ETGVTQSPTHLIKTRGQQVTLRCSSQSGHNTVSWYQQALGQGPQFIFQYYREEENGRGNFPPRFSGLQFPNYSSELNVNALELDDSALYLCASSSGRDRVFGGYTFGSGTRLTVV.

V is TRBV30 and J is TRBJ1-1, with a possible D match to TRBD1 (6 bases). This CDR3 contains 14 residues. Germline V gene lookup returns CDR1 GTSNPN and CDR2 SVGIG (reference sequence). V was trimmed by 3 bases and J by 1 base, leaving 12 bases between them. The CDR3 sequence is CAWRGGTPNTEAFF. The CDR3 region has the DNA TGTGCCTGGAGGGGGGGGACACCGAACACTGAAGCTTTCTTT. The full variable domain, completed using reference TRBV30 and TRBJ1-1, is SQTIHQWPATLVQPVGSPLSLECTVEGTSNPNLYWYRQAAGRGLQLLFYSVGIGQISSEVPQNLSASRPQDRQFILSSKKLLLSDSGFYLCAWRGGTPNTEAFFGQGTRLTVV.